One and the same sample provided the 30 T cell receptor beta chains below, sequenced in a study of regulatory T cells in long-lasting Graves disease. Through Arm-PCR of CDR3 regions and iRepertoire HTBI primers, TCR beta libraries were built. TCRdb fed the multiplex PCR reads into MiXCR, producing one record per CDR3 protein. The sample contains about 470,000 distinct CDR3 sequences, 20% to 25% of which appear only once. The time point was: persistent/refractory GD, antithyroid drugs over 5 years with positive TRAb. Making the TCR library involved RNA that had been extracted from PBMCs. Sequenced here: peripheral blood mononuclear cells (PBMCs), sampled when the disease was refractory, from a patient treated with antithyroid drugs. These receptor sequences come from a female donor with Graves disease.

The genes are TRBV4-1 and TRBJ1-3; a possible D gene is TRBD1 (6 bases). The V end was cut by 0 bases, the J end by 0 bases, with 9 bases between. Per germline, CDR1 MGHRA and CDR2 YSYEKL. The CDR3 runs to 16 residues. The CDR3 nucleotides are TGCGCCAGCAGCCAAGAAGGACAGCTCTCTGGAAACACCATATATTTT. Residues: CASSQEGQLSGNTIYF.

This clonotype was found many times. DNA for the CDR3: TGTGCCAGCAGTTTGGGTAAGGGCCGGACTAACACTGAAGCTTTCTTT. Protein: CASSLGKGRTNTEAFF. The V gene is TRBV28, the J gene TRBJ1-1; D gene ambiguous. Trimming removed 3 bases from V and 2 bases from J, with 16 bases in between. This CDR3 spans 16 amino acids. Germline values: CDR1 MDHEN, CDR2 SYDVKM.

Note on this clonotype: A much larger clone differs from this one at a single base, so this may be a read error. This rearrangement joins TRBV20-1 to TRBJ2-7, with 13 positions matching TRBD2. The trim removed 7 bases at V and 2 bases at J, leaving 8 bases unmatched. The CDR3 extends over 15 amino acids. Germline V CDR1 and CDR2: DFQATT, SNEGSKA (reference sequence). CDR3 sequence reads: CSGTSGSGGPYEQYF. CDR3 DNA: TGCAGTGGGACTAGCGGGAGCGGGGGCCCCTACGAGCAGTACTTC.

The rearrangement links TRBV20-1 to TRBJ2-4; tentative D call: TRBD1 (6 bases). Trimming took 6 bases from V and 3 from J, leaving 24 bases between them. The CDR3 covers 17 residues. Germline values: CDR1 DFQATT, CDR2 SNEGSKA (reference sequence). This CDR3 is CSAEQGSLLVGKNIQYF. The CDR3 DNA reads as TGCAGTGCCGAACAGGGTTCTCTTCTCGTCGGCAAAAACATTCAGTACTTC.

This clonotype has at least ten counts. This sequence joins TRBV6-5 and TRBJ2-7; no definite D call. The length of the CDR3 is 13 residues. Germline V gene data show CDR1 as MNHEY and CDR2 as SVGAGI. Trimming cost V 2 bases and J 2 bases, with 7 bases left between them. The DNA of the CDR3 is TGTGCCAGCAGTTACCGAGGTCCCTACGAGCAGTACTTC. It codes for CASSYRGPYEQYF.

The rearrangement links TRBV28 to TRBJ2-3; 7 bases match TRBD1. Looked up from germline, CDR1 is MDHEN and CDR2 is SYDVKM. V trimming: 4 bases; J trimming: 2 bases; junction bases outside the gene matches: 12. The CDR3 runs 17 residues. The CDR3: CASSSGTDFTPTDTQYF. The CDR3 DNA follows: TGTGCCAGCAGTTCCGGGACAGACTTTACCCCCACAGATACGCAGTATTTT.

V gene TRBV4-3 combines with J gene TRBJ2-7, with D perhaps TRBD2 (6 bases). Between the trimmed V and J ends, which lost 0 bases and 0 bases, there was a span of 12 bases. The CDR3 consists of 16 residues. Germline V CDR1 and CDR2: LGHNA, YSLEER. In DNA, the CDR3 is TGCGCCAGCAGCCAAGACTTGGGGACTTCCTCCTACGAGCAGTACTTC. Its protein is CASSQDLGTSSYEQYF.

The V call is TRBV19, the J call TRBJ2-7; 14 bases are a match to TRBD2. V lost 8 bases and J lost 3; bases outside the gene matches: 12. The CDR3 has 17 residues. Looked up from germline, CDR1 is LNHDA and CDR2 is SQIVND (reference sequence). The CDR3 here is CASGPGLAGEERYEQYF. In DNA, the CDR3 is TGTGCCAGTGGACCGGGACTAGCGGGAGAGGAGCGCTACGAGCAGTACTTC.

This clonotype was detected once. CDR3 sequence: CASSRQGYTDTQYF. The CDR3 DNA is TGTGCCAGCAGCAGACAGGGATACACAGATACGCAGTATTTT. The chain recombines TRBV9 with TRBJ2-3; 7 bases map to TRBD1. V was clipped by 4 bases and J by 2 bases; unmatched bases: 4. This CDR3 has 14 amino acids. In germline, CDR1 is SGDLS, CDR2 YYNGEE.

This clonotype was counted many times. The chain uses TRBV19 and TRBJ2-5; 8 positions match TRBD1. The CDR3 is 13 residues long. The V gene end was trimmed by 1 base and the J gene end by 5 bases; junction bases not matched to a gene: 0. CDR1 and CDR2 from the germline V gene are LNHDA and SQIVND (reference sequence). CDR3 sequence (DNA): TGTGCCAGTAGTATAGGACAGGGGGAGACCCAGTACTTC. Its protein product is CASSIGQGETQYF. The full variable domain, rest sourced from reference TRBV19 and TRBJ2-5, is DGGITQSPKYLFRKEGQNVTLSCEQNLNHDAMYWYRQDPGQGLRLIYYSQIVNDFQKGDIAEGYSVSREKKESFPLTVTSAQKNPTAFYLCASSIGQGETQYFGPGTRLLVL.

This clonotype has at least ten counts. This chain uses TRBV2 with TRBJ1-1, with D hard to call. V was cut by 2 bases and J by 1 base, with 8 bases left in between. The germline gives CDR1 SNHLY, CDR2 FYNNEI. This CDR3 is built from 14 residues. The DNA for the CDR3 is TGTGCCAGCAGTGAATTTGAGGGGAACACTGAAGCTTTCTTT. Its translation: CASSEFEGNTEAFF.

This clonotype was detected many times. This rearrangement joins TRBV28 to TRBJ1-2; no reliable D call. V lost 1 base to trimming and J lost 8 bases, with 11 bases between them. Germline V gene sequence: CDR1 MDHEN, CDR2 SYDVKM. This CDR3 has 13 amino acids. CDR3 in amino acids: CASSLSMRYGYTF. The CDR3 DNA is TGTGCCAGCAGTTTATCCATGCGGTACGGCTACACCTTC.

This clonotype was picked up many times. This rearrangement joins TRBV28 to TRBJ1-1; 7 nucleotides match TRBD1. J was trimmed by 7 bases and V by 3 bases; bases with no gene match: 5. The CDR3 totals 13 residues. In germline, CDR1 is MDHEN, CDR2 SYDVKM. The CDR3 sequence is CASSFRGLGEAFF. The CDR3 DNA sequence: TGTGCCAGCAGTTTTAGGGGGCTTGGTGAAGCTTTCTTT.

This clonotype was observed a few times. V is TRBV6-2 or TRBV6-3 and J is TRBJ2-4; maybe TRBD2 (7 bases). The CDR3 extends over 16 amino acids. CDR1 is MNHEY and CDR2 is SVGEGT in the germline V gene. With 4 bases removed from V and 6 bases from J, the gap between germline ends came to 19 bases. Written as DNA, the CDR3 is TGTGCCAGCAGTTCTACGCGGGGGCCAAATCCAAACATTCAGTACTTC. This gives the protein CASSSTRGPNPNIQYF.

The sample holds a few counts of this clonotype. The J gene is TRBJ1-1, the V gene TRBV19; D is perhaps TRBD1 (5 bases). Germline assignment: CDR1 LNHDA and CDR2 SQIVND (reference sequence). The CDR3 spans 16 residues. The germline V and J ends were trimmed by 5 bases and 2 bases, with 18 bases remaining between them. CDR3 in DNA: TGTGCCAGTAGTGCCCCCAGAAAGGGGCCAAACACTGAAGCTTTCTTT. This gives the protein CASSAPRKGPNTEAFF.

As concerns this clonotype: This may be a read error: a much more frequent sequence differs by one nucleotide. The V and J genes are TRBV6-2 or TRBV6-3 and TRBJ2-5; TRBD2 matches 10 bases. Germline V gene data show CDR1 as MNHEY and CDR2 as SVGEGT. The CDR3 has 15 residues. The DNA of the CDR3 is TGTGCCGGCAGTAGCGGGACTAGCGATCAAGAGACCCAGTACTTC. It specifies CAGSSGTSDQETQYF.

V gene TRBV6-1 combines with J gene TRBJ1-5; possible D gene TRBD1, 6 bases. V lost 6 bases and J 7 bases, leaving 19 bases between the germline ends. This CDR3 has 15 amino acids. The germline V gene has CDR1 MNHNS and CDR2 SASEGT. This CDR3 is CASSPDGGGGQPQHF. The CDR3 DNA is TGTGCCAGCAGCCCCGACGGCGGGGGCGGACAGCCCCAGCATTTT.

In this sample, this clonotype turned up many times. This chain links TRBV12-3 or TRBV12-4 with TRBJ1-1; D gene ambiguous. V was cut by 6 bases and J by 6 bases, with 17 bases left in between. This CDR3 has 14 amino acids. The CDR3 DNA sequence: TGTGCCAGCAGCCCCAAGGAGCACTACTCTGAAGCTTTCTTT. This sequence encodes CASSPKEHYSEAFF.

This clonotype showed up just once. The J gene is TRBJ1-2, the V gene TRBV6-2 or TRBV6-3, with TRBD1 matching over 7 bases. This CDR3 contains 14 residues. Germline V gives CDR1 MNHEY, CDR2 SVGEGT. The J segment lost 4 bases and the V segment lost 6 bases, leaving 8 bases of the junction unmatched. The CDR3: CASRTPGQIYGYTF. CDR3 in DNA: TGTGCCAGCAGGACACCGGGACAGATCTATGGCTACACCTTC.

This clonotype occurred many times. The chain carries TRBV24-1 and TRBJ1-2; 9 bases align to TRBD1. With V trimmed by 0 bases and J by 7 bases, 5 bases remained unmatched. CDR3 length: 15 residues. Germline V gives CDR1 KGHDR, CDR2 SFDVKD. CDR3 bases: TGTGCCACCAGTGATTTGAACCAGGGACAGGGTGGCTACACCTTC. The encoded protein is CATSDLNQGQGGYTF.

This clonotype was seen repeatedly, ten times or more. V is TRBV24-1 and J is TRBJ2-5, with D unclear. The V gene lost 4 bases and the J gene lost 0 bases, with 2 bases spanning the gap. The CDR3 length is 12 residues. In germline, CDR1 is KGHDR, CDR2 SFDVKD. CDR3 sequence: CATSDYQETQYF. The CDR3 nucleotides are TGTGCCACCAGTGACTACCAAGAGACCCAGTACTTC.

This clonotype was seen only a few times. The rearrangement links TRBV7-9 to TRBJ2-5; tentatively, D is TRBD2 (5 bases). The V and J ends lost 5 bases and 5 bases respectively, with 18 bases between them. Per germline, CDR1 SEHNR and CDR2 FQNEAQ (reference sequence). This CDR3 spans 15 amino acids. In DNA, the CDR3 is TGTGCCAGCAGCCCGCCCGGACTCCTAGGGGAGACCCAGTACTTC. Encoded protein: CASSPPGLLGETQYF.

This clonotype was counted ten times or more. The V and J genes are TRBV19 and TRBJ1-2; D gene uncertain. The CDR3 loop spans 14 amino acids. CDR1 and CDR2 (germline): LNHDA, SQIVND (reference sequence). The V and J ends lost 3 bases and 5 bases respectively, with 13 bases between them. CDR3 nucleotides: TGTGCCAGTAGTATCGCCAGGCCGGTATATGGCTACACCTTC. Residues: CASSIARPVYGYTF.

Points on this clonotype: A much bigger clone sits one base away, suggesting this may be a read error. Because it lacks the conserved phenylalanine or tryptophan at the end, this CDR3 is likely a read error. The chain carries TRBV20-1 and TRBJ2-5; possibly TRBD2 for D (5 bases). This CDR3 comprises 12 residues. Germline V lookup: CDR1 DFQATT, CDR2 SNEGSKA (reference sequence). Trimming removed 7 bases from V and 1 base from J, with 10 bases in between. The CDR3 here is CSVRVSQETQYL. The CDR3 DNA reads TGCAGTGTGAGGGTATCCCAAGAGACCCAGTACTTA.

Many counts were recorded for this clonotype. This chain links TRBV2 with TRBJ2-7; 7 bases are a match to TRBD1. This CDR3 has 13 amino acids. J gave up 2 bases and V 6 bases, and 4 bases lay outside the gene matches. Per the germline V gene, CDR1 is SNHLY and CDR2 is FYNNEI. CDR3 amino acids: CASRGDSPYEQYF. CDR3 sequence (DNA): TGTGCCAGCAGGGGGGACAGCCCCTACGAGCAGTACTTC.

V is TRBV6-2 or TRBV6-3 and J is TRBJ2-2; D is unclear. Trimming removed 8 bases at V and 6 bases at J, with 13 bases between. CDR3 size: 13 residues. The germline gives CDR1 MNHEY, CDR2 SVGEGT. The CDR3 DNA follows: TGTGCCAGCCAGACCACGAGTCCCGGGGAGCTGTTTTTT. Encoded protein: CASQTTSPGELFF.

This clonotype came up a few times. For the CDR3, the DNA is TGTGCCAGCAGTTTCCGCCGAACTAGCGGGAGAGGACACGAGCAGTACTTC. Translation gives CASSFRRTSGRGHEQYF. This rearrangement joins TRBV6-5 to TRBJ2-7, with 11 bases aligning to TRBD2. This CDR3 region has 17 residues. V lost 4 bases, J lost 5 bases, and 13 bases stayed unmatched. Germline values: CDR1 MNHEY, CDR2 SVGAGI.

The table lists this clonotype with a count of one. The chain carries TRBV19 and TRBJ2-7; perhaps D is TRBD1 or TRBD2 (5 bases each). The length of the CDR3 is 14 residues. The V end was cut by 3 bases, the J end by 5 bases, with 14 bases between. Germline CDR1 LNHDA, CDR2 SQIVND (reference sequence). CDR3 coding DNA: TGTGCCAGTAGTATGCGCCAGGGTAGCGACGAGCAGTACTTC. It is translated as CASSMRQGSDEQYF.

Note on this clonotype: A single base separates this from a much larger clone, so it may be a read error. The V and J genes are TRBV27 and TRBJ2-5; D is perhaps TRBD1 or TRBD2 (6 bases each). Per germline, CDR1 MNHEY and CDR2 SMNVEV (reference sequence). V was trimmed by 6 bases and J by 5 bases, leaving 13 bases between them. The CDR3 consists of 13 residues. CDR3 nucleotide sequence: TGTGCCAGCAGAGAGGGGGGTTGGGAGACCCAGTACTTC. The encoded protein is CASREGGWETQYF.

CDR3 amino acids: CASSPGGGRIDEQYF. As DNA, the CDR3 is TGTGCCAGCAGCCCAGGGGGCGGGAGGATCGACGAGCAGTACTTC. V and J are TRBV11-3 and TRBJ2-7, with D tentatively TRBD1 or TRBD2 (8 bases each). The germline CDR1 and CDR2 sequences are SGHNT and YENEEA. The ends were cut back, 5 bases at V and 5 bases at J, with 19 bases in the middle. The length of the CDR3 is 15 residues.